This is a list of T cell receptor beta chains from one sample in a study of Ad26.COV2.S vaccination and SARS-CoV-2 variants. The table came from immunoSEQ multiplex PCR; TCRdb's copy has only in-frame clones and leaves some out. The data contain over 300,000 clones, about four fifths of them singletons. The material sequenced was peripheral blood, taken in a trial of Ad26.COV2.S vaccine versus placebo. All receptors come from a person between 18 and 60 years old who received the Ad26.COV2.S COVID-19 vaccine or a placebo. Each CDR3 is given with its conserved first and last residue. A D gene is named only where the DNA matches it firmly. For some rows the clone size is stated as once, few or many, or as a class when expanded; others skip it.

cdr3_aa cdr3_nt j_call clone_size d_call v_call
CASSLDRVNNSPLHF TGTGCCAGCAGCTTGGACAGGGTTAATAATTCACCCCTCCACTTT TRBJ1-6 NA NA TRBV5-5
CASSIGAGGHEKLFF TGTGCCAGTAGTATAGGTGCCGGTGGGCATGAAAAACTGTTTTTT TRBJ1-4 NA NA TRBV19
CASNRGGEQFF TGTGCCAGTAACCGGGGCGGGGAGCAGTTCTTC TRBJ2-1 NA NA TRBV19
CASSVRLMNTGELFF TGTGCCAGCAGCGTACGACTGATGAACACCGGGGAGCTGTTTTTT TRBJ2-2 NA NA TRBV9
CASSYNQPQHF TGTGCCAGCAGTTACAATCAGCCCCAGCATTTT TRBJ1-5 NA NA TRBV6-6
CASSPKVDGYTF TGTGCCAGCTCACCCAAGGTGGATGGCTACACCTTC TRBJ1-2 NA NA TRBV18
CASSLAPTSINEQFF TGTGCCAGCAGCTTGGCCCCGACTAGCATAAATGAGCAGTTCTTC TRBJ2-1 NA TRBD2 TRBV5-4
CASSEQGPGNTIYF TGTGCCAGCAGCGAACAGGGCCCTGGAAACACCATATATTTT TRBJ1-3 NA NA TRBV9
CASSLGQGTNSGNTIYF TGTGCCAGCAGCTTGGGGCAGGGGACAAACTCTGGAAACACCATATATTTT TRBJ1-3 NA NA TRBV5-5
CASSQGQTLNTEAFF TGTGCCAGCAGCCAAGGGCAGACACTTAACACTGAAGCTTTCTTT TRBJ1-1 NA NA TRBV14
CASSLGYGADEQFF TGCGCCAGCAGCTTGGGGTACGGGGCGGACGAGCAGTTCTTC TRBJ2-1 once NA TRBV5-1
CASSIGQSSYNEQFF TGTGCCAGTAGTATAGGACAGAGCTCCTACAATGAGCAGTTCTTC TRBJ2-1 few NA TRBV19
CASSLTVTMNTEAFF TGTGCCAGCAGTTTGACAGTCACCATGAACACTGAAGCTTTCTTT TRBJ1-1 NA NA TRBV27
CASSAGTGGTQPQHF TGTGCCAGCAGCGCGGGGACAGGGGGAACTCAGCCCCAGCATTTT TRBJ1-5 few TRBD1 TRBV2
CASSVGTGHGETQYF TGTGCCAGCAGCGTAGGCACAGGTCACGGGGAGACCCAGTACTTC TRBJ2-5 NA NA TRBV9
CASSWDSNTEAFF TGTGCCAGCAGCTGGGACAGTAACACTGAAGCTTTCTTT TRBJ1-1 NA TRBD1 TRBV7-3
CATSPKGLGEYEQYF TGTGCCACCTCCCCCAAAGGACTAGGGGAGTACGAGCAGTACTTC TRBJ2-7 NA TRBD2 TRBV27
CAWNSGQAYGYTF TGTGCCTGGAACTCTGGACAGGCCTATGGCTACACCTTC TRBJ1-2 NA TRBD1 TRBV30
CASRWGKGEKGYEQYF TGTGCCAGCCGGTGGGGCAAGGGAGAGAAAGGTTACGAGCAGTACTTC TRBJ2-7 NA NA TRBV11-2
CASRTAGRHPYNEQFF TGCGCCAGCAGGACGGCGGGGCGCCATCCCTACAATGAGCAGTTCTTC TRBJ2-1 NA NA TRBV10-1
CASSPRGAGTDTQYF TGTGCCAGCAGCCCGAGGGGTGCGGGCACAGATACGCAGTATTTT TRBJ2-3 NA NA TRBV6-2/TRBV6-3
CATSLTWTGGDYGYTF TGTGCCACCAGCCTTACCTGGACAGGGGGAGACTATGGCTACACCTTC TRBJ1-2 NA TRBD1 TRBV15
CASSLGFRGNSRENTIYF TGTGCCAGCAGCTTAGGATTCCGGGGAAATTCGAGGGAAAACACCATATATTTT TRBJ1-3 NA NA TRBV11-3
CASSSGGAIETQYF TGTGCCAGCAGTAGCGGGGGGGCCATAGAGACCCAGTACTTC TRBJ2-5 NA TRBD2 TRBV6-5
CAKLKGDPATYGYTF TGTGCCAAACTAAAAGGGGACCCCGCGACCTATGGCTACACCTTC TRBJ1-2 few NA TRBV24-1
CASSYIVHSLNEQFF TGCGCCAGCAGCTACATCGTCCATTCTCTTAATGAGCAGTTCTTC TRBJ2-1 once NA TRBV5-1
CATSDLRGRHREQFF TGTGCCACCAGTGATTTGCGTGGGAGGCACCGAGAGCAGTTCTTC TRBJ2-1 NA NA TRBV24-1
CASSWGGLAESYEQYF TGCGCCAGCAGCTGGGGGGGACTAGCGGAATCCTACGAGCAGTACTTC TRBJ2-7 NA TRBD2 TRBV5-1
CASSLKRGSTSSKNIQYF TGTGCCAGCAGTTTAAAGCGGGGGTCCACCTCTTCCAAAAACATTCAGTACTTC TRBJ2-4 NA TRBD2 TRBV27
CSAQPQETQYF TGCAGCGCTCAACCCCAAGAGACCCAGTACTTC TRBJ2-5 NA NA TRBV29-1
CASSLGAYNSPLHF TGTGCCAGCAGCCTGGGGGCCTATAATTCACCCCTCCACTTT TRBJ1-6 NA NA TRBV3-1/TRBV3-2
CAWSTNTQYF TGTGCCTGGAGTACAAATACGCAGTATTTT TRBJ2-3 NA NA TRBV30
CASSDREGGYTF TGTGCCAGCAGTGACAGAGAGGGTGGCTACACCTTC TRBJ1-2 NA NA TRBV6-4
CASSPPGQGRETQYF TGTGCCAGCTCACCACCGGGACAGGGTCGAGAGACCCAGTACTTC TRBJ2-5 NA TRBD1 TRBV18
CASSLGDFTEAFF TGTGCCAGCAGCTTAGGGGACTTCACTGAAGCTTTCTTT TRBJ1-1 NA NA TRBV7-2
CASSRQGLKTQYF TGTGCCAGCAGCCGACAGGGTCTCAAGACCCAGTACTTC TRBJ2-5 NA TRBD1 TRBV11-2
CASSKRAVNATYEQYF TGTGCCAGCAGCAAAAGGGCGGTGAACGCTACCTACGAGCAGTACTTC TRBJ2-7 NA NA TRBV21-1
CASSLDQVSYEQYF TGTGCCAGCAGCTTAGATCAGGTTTCCTACGAGCAGTACTTC TRBJ2-7 few NA TRBV11-3